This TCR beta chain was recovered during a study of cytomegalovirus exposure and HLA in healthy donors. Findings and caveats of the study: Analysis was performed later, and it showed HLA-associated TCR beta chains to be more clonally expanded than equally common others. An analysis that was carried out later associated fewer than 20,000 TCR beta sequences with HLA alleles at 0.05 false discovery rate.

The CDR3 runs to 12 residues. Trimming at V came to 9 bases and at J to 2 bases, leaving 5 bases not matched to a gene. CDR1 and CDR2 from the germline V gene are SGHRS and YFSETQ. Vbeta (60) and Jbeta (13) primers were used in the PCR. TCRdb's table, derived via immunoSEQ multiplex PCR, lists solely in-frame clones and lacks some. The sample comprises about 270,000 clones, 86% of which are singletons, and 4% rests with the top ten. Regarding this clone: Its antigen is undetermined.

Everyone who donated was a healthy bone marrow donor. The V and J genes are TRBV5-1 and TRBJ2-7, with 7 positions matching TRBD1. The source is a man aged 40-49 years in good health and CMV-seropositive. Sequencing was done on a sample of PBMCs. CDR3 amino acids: CATGDSPYEQYF. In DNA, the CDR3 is TGCGCCACCGGGGACAGCCCCTACGAGCAGTACTTC.